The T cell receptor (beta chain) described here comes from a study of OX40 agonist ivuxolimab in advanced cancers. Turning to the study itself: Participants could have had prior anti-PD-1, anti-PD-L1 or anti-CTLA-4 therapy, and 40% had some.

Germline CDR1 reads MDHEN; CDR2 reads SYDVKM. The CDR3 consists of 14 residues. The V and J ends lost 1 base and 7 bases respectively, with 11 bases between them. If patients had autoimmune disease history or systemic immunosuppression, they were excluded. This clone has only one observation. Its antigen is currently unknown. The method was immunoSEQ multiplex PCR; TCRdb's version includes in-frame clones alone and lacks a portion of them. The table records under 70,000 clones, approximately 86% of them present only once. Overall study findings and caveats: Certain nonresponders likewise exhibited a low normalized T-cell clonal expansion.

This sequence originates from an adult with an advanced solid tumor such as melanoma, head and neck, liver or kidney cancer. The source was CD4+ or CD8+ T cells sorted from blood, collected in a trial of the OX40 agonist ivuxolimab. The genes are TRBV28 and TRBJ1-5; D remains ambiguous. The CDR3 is CASSLLSGGQPQHF. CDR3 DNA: TGTGCCAGCAGTTTATTGTCCGGCGGCCAGCCCCAGCATTTT. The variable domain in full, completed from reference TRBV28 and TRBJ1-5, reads DVKVTQSSRYLVKRTGEKVFLECVQDMDHENMFWYRQDPGLGLRLIYFSYDVKMKEKGDIPEGYSVSREKKERFSLILESASTNQTSMYLCASSLLSGGQPQHFGDGTRLSIL.